This TCR beta chain was found in a study of breast tumors, draining lymph nodes, adjacent tissues. The lymph nodes were axillary draining lymph nodes from breast cancer patients. The V and J ends lost 6 bases and 0 bases respectively, with 12 bases between them. The CDR3 extends over 15 amino acids. CDR1 is SNHLY and CDR2 is FYNNEI in the germline V gene. TCRdb re-derived calls from the multiplex PCR reads in MiXCR, one entry per CDR3 protein. Of under 150,000 distinct CDR3 sequences listed, 20% to 25% are singletons. Study-level results: Tumor repertoires ranked between lymph nodes and nontumor tissue in diversity, with V and J gene preferences.

A remark on this clonotype: Its antigen is as yet unknown.

The chain joins TRBV2 to TRBJ1-3; D gene ambiguous. Sequencing used axillary lymph node tissue. The TCR comes from a female donor with breast cancer. Some clones in this sample may be carry-over from other donors' samples. The DNA for the CDR3 is TGTGCCAGCAGATATGAGGGCCTCTCTGGAAACACCATATATTTT. Protein sequence: CASRYEGLSGNTIYF.